Listed here are 3 T cell receptor beta chains from one sample, sequenced in a study of T cells in Graves' hyperthyroidism and ophthalmopathy. The TCR beta CDR3 regions underwent amplification using RNA transcripts as the source. The HTBI primer set was used in a first-round RT-PCR of the TCR CDR3. TCRdb redid the calling of the multiplex PCR reads with MiXCR, one entry per CDR3 protein. This table has about 600,000 distinct CDR3 sequences, approximately 15% appearing once. The sample consisted of blood. The receptor source for this set is a woman aged 45-65 years with Graves' ophthalmopathy.

The chain couples TRBV6-5 to TRBJ2-1; 8 bases agree with TRBD1. Germline V gene sequence: CDR1 MNHEY, CDR2 SVGAGI. The CDR3 extends over 14 amino acids. V dropped 1 base and J dropped 7; count of bases not matched to a gene: 3. As DNA, the CDR3 is TGTGCCAGCAGTTACTTGGACAGGGTAAATGAGCAGTTCTTC. Its translation is CASSYLDRVNEQFF.

This clonotype was seen repeatedly, ten times or more. V is TRBV28 and J is TRBJ2-5, with 10 bases lining up with TRBD2. In germline, CDR1 is MDHEN, CDR2 SYDVKM. Trimming at V came to 5 bases and at J to 2 bases, leaving 8 bases not matched to a gene. The CDR3 spans 16 residues. CDR3 sequence: CASSILAGGGQETQYF. CDR3 in DNA: TGTGCCAGCAGTATTTTAGCGGGAGGAGGACAAGAGACCCAGTACTTC.

This clonotype was counted ten times or more. This chain links TRBV11-2 with TRBJ1-1, with D maybe TRBD1 (6 bases). From germline, CDR1 is SGHAT and CDR2 FQNNGV. The CDR3 spans 15 residues. V lost 1 base and J lost 1, with 10 bases in between. The CDR3 loop reads CASSLGGQPNTEAFF. CDR3 coding DNA: TGTGCCAGCAGCTTAGGCGGACAGCCGAACACTGAAGCTTTCTTT.